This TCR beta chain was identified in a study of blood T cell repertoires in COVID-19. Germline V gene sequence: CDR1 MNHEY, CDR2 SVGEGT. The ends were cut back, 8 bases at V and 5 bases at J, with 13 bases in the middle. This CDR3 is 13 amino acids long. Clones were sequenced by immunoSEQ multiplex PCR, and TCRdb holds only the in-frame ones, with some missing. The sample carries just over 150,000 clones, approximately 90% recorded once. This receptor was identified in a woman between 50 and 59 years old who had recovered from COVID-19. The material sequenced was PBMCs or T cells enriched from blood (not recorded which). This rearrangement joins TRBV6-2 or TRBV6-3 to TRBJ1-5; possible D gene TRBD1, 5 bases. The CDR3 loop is CASCSGRHQPQHF. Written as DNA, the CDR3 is TGTGCCAGCTGTTCAGGGAGGCATCAGCCCCAGCATTTT.